These T cell receptor beta chains were read from a single sample in a study of blood T cell repertoires in COVID-19. Libraries were prepared by immunoSEQ multiplex PCR; TCRdb keeps only in-frame clonotypes and omits some of them. Counted here are approximately 200,000 clones, over 75% occurring once; the ten biggest clones make up 10% to 11%. The sequenced sample consisted of peripheral blood. The receptors derive from a human donor with active or convalescent COVID-19. The donor label of this sample is uncertain. Both conserved end residues are part of each CDR3.

v_call	j_call	cdr3_aa
TRBV18	TRBJ2-7	CASSPPVSGGTYEQYF
TRBV18	TRBJ2-5	CASSRDGDRETQYF
TRBV7-3	TRBJ2-3	CASCRGGTDTQYF
TRBV5-1	TRBJ2-7	CASSAPGQGAYEQYF
TRBV7-8	TRBJ2-5	CASSFEIWTSGRTDQYF
TRBV12-3/TRBV12-4	TRBJ2-5	CASGDLEETQYF
TRBV24-1	TRBJ2-2	CATSDFASRPGQRNTGELFF
TRBV7-7	TRBJ2-5	CASSPTGGQQETQYF
TRBV30	TRBJ1-2	CAWSELNYGYTF
TRBV19	TRBJ1-2	CASNRGSYGYTF
TRBV6-4	TRBJ1-5	CASSPDRNQPQHF
TRBV19	TRBJ2-1	CASQGYNEQFF
TRBV4-1	TRBJ2-7	CASSQDWGQGRREQYF
TRBV7-8	TRBJ1-4	CASSLTGKLEKLFF
TRBV3-1/TRBV3-2	TRBJ2-7	CASSLTGGGDEQYF
TRBV2	TRBJ2-2	CASRRGTTNTGELFF
TRBV11-2	TRBJ1-6	CASSLRGQGSNSPLHF
TRBV4-2	TRBJ2-2	CASSQYGRGDTGELFF
TRBV9	TRBJ2-7	CASSVDTAYEQYF
TRBV28	TRBJ1-6	CASSPSQGNNSPLHF
TRBV19	TRBJ2-6	CASTPGGRGSGANVLTF
TRBV4-2	TRBJ1-1	CASSQPMTGLRTEAFF
TRBV5-1	TRBJ2-7	CASSLPGGINEQYF
TRBV7-9	TRBJ2-3	CASSLALRGGTDTQYF
TRBV21-1	TRBJ1-2	CASSKLFGDSNYGYTF
TRBV28	TRBJ2-2	CATWGQGKAGELFF
TRBV10-3	TRBJ1-6	CAIKFLANSPLHF
TRBV10-2	TRBJ2-5	CASRTNRVRQETQYF
TRBV15	TRBJ2-5	CATSRSGTGLETQYF
TRBV9	TRBJ2-2	CASSSSPGGGELFF
TRBV25-1	TRBJ2-2	CASSAGLAGDDTGELFF
TRBV19	TRBJ2-3	CASSIHGGGVTDTQYF
TRBV3-1/TRBV3-2	TRBJ2-2	CASSFRALGFGGRNTGELFF
TRBV5-1	TRBJ2-7	CASSLVGSDEQYF
TRBV11-1	TRBJ2-3	CASSLASLRDTQYF
TRBV4-3	TRBJ1-3	CASSRGLVAGNTIYF
TRBV27	TRBJ1-6	CASSSYGLRGSSYNSPLHF
TRBV30	TRBJ1-6	CAWSKGGSYNSPLHF
TRBV13	TRBJ2-5	CASSATRGEETQYF
TRBV28	TRBJ1-5	CASSFLPHTDRATKQHF
TRBV5-1	TRBJ2-7	CASSLGASYEQYF
TRBV5-1	TRBJ1-5	CASSLGQGYSNQPQHF
TRBV12-3/TRBV12-4	TRBJ2-1	CASSLGLGNEQFF
TRBV25-1	TRBJ1-4	CASSGQGIATNEKLFF
TRBV19	TRBJ1-4	CASGGLNEKLFF
TRBV7-9	TRBJ2-3	CASSHSPAGGGADTQYF
TRBV5-1	TRBJ2-3	CASSLSTGTDTQYF
TRBV1	TRBJ2-7	CTSSQGLGPSYEQYF
TRBV7-9	TRBJ2-1	CASSFGTSGRNEQFF
TRBV7-9	TRBJ1-4	CASSFDASGKLFF
TRBV6-5	TRBJ2-2	CASSYSRTGELFF
TRBV7-9	TRBJ1-6	CASRNTGPYSPLHF
TRBV5-1	TRBJ2-7	CASSFAAGGDEQYF
TRBV28	TRBJ1-6	CASSLSRTQGVGSYNSPLHF
TRBV14	TRBJ2-1	CASSQEVGRGPYNEQFF